The following is a T cell receptor (beta chain) sequence with its context. This clone was seen only once. The antigen this receptor binds is unknown. One base away there is no much larger clone; base qualities are not given. The data belong to a study of blood T cell repertoires in COVID-19 (dated by TCRdb to the early 2020s). Context from the whole study: Samples from collaborators originated in the United States, Italy and Spain and spanned both the acute and convalescent phases of COVID-19. The samples were drawn from two sources: the first 160 participants of the ongoing ImmuneRACE study, and approximately 1,300 subjects contributed by 6 global collaborators. Where available, HLA class I and class II types were obtained from metadata supplied by the sample provider rather than from assay-based typing. Subjects who had been exposed to COVID-19, were actively infected with it, or had recovered from it provided the deeply sampled blood TCRbeta repertoires that made up the dataset. The material from the prospective study consisted of cDNA or gDNA derived from T cells, B-cell-depleted T cells, or PBMCs. A de-identified subject ID, COVID-19 status, age in years and sex were almost always included in the sample metadata. The repertoires were made available in a free public database intended to serve as a resource for research on the immune response to SARS-CoV-2. Results the study describes overall, beyond this receptor: How much clinical and demographic metadata was included differed by source and by participant, and the metadata was provided uncurated.

Collaborating institutions collected whole blood in K2EDTA tubes following their own protocols. For TCRbeta analysis, collaborator samples were shipped as frozen whole blood, as isolated PBMCs, or as DNA extracted from either sample type. From cysteine to phenylalanine, the CDR3 is 12 amino acids long. Just the 36-base CDR3 DNA is kept, in frame starting at base 1. The junction carries 10 bases between V and J, which are trimmed by 3 bases and 8 bases respectively. Reading the germline V gene (reference sequence) gives CDR1 MNHEY and CDR2 SMNVEV. The immunoSEQ Assay, a bias-controlled multiplex PCR, was used to amplify TCRbeta CDR3 regions from genomic DNA. The paper's processing steps were these. The number of nucleated cells in each sample was estimated by amplification of reference gene primers within the assay. To quantify the absolute abundance of each unique TCRbeta CDR3 rearrangement, sequence reads were collapsed and filtered. For each sample, productive Simpson clonality was calculated as the square root of Simpson's diversity index over productive rearrangements. TCRdb mirrors the immuneACCESS table, restricted to in-frame sequences. Some clones are absent from its copies; in checked studies, under half trace to an unresolved V gene, and the reason for the others is unknown. V, J and clone size are taken as reported in that table, and D and trimming were inferred from the DNA itself. The sample table holds about 100,000 clones, of which about 89% were seen once. Of the sample, less than 2.5% falls within the top ten clones.

Sequencing used peripheral blood. The sequence derives from a man aged 50-60 years with active COVID-19. In this chain, TRBV27 is recombined with TRBJ1-2; the D gene identity is not certain. CDR3 protein: CASSFRGYGYTF. The DNA sequence reads TGTGCCAGCAGTTTCCGCGGCTACGGCTACACCTTC.